The 11 T cell receptor beta chains below were found in one sample sequenced in a study of brain metastases from non-small cell lung cancer. TCRdb's table, derived via immunoSEQ multiplex PCR, lists solely in-frame clones and lacks some. The table includes about 2,000 clones, around 84% detected once. Sequencing was done on a sample of tumor-adjacent normal tissue. Every receptor here comes from a donor over 35 with non-small cell lung cancer.

V and J are TRBV7-9 and TRBJ2-2, with 9 nucleotides matching TRBD1. CDR3 size: 16 residues. Germline CDR1 is SEHNR and CDR2 is FQNEAQ (reference sequence). Unmatched junction bases numbered 8, after V lost 5 bases and J lost 4 bases. CDR3 region: CASSPATGGLTGELFF. Here the CDR3 DNA reads TGTGCCAGCAGCCCGGCCACAGGGGGCCTCACCGGGGAGCTGTTTTTT.

This chain connects TRBV9 to TRBJ1-6; possible D gene TRBD1, 6 bases. Trimming stripped 5 bases from V and 7 bases from J, with 25 bases between. Germline CDR1 and CDR2: SGDLS and YYNGEE. This CDR3 is built from 18 residues. CDR3 bases: TGTGCCAGCAGTCGGCGAGGGGGGACACAGGGTCAGAATTCACCCCTCCACTTT. Protein sequence: CASSRRGGTQGQNSPLHF. The variable domain in full, completed from reference TRBV9 and TRBJ1-6, reads DSGVTQTPKHLITATGQRVTLRCSPRSGDLSVYWYQQSLDQGLQFLIQYYNGEERAKGNILERFSAQQFPDLHSELNLSSLELGDSALYFCASSRRGGTQGQNSPLHFGNGTRLTVT.

This chain connects TRBV19 to TRBJ2-2; TRBD1 aligns across 9 bases. The CDR3 is 17 residues long. The J segment lost 0 bases and the V segment lost 3 bases, leaving 5 bases of the junction unmatched. Looked up from germline, CDR1 is LNHDA and CDR2 is SQIVND (reference sequence). CDR3 nucleotide sequence: TGTGCCAGTAGTATGCGGGGACAGGGACCGAACACCGGGGAGCTGTTTTTT. Its protein product is CASSMRGQGPNTGELFF.

The CDR3 bases are TGTGCCAGCAGCAAAAGGGCAGATACTAACTATGGCTACACCTTC. This sequence encodes CASSKRADTNYGYTF. The gene calls are TRBV21-1 and TRBJ1-2. TRBV21-1 is assigned pseudogene status. The CDR3 consists of 15 residues.

This clone has a single count. The CDR3 bases are TGTGCCAGTAGTACCTCAGGGAGCACAGATACGCAGTATTTT. This gives the protein CASSTSGSTDTQYF. The chain is built from TRBV19 and TRBJ2-3; a weak D match, TRBD1 (5 bases). The germline V gene has CDR1 LNHDA and CDR2 SQIVND (reference sequence). This CDR3 is 14 amino acids long. V dropped 4 bases and J dropped 0 bases, with 8 bases sitting between them.

The table lists this clone with a few counts. Other DNA sequences in this specimen translate into the identical CDR3. The genes are TRBV14 and TRBJ2-1, with D possibly being TRBD2 (6 bases). CDR1 and CDR2 from the germline V gene are SGHDN and FVKESK. CDR3 length: 13 residues. Trimming cost V 5 bases and J 12 bases, with 17 bases left between them. The CDR3 coding sequence is TGTGCCAGCAGCAACCGGGACTGGGTCCTGCAGTTCTTC. This sequence encodes CASSNRDWVLQFF.

The V gene is TRBV10-2, the J gene TRBJ2-7; 8 bases align to TRBD1. J lost 2 bases, V lost 6 bases, and 9 bases had no gene match. Per the germline V gene, CDR1 is WSHSY and CDR2 is SAAADI. The CDR3 runs 15 residues. The CDR3 DNA follows: TGCGCCAGCAGACCCGGACAGGGACAACCCTACGAGCAGTACTTC. It encodes CASRPGQGQPYEQYF.

Notes on this clone: One end of the junction is discordant with germline, which a read error may explain. Other DNA variants within this sample encode the same CDR3. The chain recombines TRBV7-2 with TRBJ2-1; 7 bases align to TRBD2. CDR3 length: 14 amino acids. CDR1 and CDR2 from the germline V gene are SGHTA and FQGNSA. CDR3 in DNA: TGTGCCAGCAGCTTAGGGACTAGACTCAATGAACAGTTCTTC. Residues: CASSLGTRLNEQFF.

Concerning this clone itself: Its ends do not fully match the called genes, so a read error is possible. The V call is TRBV9, the J call TRBJ2-1; 10 nucleotides match TRBD2. Per the germline V gene, CDR1 is SGDLS and CDR2 is YYNGEE. The CDR3 is made up of 15 amino acids. Here the CDR3 reads CASSVGAGGQFEQFF. The CDR3 DNA sequence: TGTGCCAGCAGTGTAGGAGCGGGGGGGCAGTTTGAGCAGTTCTTC. Full variable domain (outside the CDR3, taken from reference TRBV9 and TRBJ2-1): DSGVTQTPKHLITATGQRVTLRCSPRSGDLSVYWYQQSLDQGLQFLIQYYNGEERAKGNILERFSAQQFPDLHSELNLSSLELGDSALYFCASSVGAGGQFEQFFGPGTRLTVL.

This clone has only a few counts. This chain connects TRBV29-1 to TRBJ2-7; TRBD1 aligns across 8 bases. There are 13 residues in the CDR3. The ends lost 7 bases at V and 2 bases at J; junction bases unmatched: 7. CDR1 and CDR2 from the germline V gene are SQVTM and ANQGSEA. The CDR3 DNA is TGCAGCGCCGCGGACAGGGTCGCCTACGAGCAGTACTTC. This translates into CSAADRVAYEQYF.

The rearrangement joins TRBV5-1 to TRBJ1-2; D gene unclear. The germline gives CDR1 SGHRS, CDR2 YFSETQ. Trimming removed 2 bases at V and 6 bases at J, with 17 bases between. The CDR3 is made up of 15 amino acids. The CDR3 coding sequence is TGCGCCAGCAGCTTAAGTCACCCCGGGGATGATGGCTACACCTTC. Its translation is CASSLSHPGDDGYTF.